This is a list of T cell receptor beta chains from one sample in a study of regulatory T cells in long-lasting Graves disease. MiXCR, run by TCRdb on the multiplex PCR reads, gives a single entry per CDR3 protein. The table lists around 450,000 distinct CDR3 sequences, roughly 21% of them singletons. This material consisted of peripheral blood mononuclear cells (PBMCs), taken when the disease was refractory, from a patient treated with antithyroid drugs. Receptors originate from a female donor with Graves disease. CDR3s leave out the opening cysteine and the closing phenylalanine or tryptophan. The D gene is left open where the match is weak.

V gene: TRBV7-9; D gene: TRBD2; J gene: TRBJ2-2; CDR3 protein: ASSSQRGENTGELF
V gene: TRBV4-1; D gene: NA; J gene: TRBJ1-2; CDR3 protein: ASSQTETGARGGYT
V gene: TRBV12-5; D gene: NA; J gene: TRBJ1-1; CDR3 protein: ASGWEQGSTEAF
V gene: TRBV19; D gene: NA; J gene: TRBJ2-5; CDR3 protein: ASGYGQETQY
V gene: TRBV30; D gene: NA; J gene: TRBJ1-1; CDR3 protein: AWSVPGTLTEAF
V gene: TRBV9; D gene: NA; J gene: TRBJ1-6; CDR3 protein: ASSVEDLGSPLH
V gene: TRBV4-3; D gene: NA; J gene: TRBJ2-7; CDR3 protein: ASSQERGSSYGQY
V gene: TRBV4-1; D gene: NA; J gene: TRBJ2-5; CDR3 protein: ASSQDQSAFQETQY
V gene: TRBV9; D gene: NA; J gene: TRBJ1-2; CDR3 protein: ASSVASGNYGYT
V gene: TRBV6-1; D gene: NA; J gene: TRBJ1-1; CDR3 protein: ASSPPHGGGVNTEAF
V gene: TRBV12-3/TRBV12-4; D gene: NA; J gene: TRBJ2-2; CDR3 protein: ASIRGNTGELF
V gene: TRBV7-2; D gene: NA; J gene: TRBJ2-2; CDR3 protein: ASSLVSVGSTGELF
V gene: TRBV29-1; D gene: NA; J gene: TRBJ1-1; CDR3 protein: STTAPTGLNTEAF
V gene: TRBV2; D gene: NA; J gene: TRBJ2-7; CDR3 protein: ASSRGRAYEQY
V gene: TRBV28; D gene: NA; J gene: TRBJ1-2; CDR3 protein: ASSWRGNSNYGYT
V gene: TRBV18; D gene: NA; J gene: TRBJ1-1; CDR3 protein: ASSGDTGIAEAF
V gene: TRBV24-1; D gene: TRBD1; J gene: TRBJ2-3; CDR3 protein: ATSVTGAKGTDTQY
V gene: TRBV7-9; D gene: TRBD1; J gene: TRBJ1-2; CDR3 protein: ASSLPRGLTNYGYT
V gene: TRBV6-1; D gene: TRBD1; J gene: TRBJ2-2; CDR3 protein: ASTLVGTAGTGELF
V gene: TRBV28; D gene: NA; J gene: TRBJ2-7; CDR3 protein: ASTTGPGLEQY
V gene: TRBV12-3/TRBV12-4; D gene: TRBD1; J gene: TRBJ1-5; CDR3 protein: ASSHRTGANQPQH
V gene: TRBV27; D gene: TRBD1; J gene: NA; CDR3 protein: ASSRDRVRYEQY
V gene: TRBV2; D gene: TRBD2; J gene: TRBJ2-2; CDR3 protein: ASSLERENTGELF
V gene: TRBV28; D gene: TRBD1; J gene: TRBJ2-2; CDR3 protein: ASSSWDRGTGELF
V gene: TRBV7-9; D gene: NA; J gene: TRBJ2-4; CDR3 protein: ASSFQAPLAKNIQY
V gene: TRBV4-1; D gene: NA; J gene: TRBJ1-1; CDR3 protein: ASSQYEGGGNTEAF
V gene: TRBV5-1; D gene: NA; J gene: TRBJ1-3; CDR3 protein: ASSLELGGSGNTIY
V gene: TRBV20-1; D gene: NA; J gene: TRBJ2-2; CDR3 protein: SAQRAGGWTGELF
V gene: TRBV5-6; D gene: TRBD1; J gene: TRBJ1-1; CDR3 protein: ASSKGQREMNTEAF
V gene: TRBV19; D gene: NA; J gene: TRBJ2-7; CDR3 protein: ASSIGRAASYEQY
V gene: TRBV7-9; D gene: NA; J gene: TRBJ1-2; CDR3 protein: ASSSTLQAGGYT
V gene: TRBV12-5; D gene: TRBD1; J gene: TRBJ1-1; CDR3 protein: ASAIKGAGADTEAF
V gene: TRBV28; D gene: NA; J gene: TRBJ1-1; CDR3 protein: ASRWGQMNTEAF
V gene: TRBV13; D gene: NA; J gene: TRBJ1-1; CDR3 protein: ASSFGSGKVGAEAF
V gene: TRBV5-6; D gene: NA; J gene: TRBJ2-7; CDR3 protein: ASSLGLPAEQY
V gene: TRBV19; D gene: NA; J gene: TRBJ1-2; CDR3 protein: ASSISRDYGYT
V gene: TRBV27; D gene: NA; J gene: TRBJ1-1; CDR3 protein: ASSSDWMGAGKTF
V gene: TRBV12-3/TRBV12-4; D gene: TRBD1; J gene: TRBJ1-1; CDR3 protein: ASSTSQGITEAF
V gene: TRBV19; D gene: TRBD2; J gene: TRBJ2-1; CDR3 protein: ASSISGGAYNEQF
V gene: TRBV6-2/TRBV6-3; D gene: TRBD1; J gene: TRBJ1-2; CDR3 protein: ASTPLQGRADGYT
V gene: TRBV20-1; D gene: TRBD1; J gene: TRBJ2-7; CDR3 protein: SATEGTGTAYEQY
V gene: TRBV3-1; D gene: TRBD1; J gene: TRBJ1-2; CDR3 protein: ASSQDPNRGGYT
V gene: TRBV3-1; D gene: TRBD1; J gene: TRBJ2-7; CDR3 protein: ASSQEPRRGQGSEQY
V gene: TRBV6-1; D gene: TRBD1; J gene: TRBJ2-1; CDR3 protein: ASRDRGSYNEQF
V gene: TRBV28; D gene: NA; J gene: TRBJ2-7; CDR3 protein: ASSLDHYEQY
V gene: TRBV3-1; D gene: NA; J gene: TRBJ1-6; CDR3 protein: ASSQNGQPDNSPLH
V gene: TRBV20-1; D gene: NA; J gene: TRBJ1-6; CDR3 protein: SAGDGAWRSPLH
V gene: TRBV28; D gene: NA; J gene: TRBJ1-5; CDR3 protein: ASSPQTVGPQH
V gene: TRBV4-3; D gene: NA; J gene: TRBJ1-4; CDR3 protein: ASSQAAGDEKLF
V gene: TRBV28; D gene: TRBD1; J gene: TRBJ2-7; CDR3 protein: ASSFRGPPYEQY
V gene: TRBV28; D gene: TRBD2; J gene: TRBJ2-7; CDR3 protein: ASSFRGSGLSGSRD
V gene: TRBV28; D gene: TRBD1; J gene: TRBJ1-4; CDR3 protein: ASSQTGNFEKLF